Below, 27 T cell receptor beta chains from the same sample are listed, as sequenced in a study of blood T cells in healthy people across ages (dated by TCRdb to the mid-2010s). Receptors were amplified or captured by 5' RACE. This sample was sequenced with an Illumina HiSeq 2500. A second PCR of about 6 to 11 cycles was performed with a sample-barcoded 5' primer and a J-beta primer mix. TCRdb passed the public sequencing reads through fastp at Q25 and MiXCR, retaining productive beta sequences. A single entry per CDR3 protein holds the most common genes and DNA from its merged rows. Counted in this sample were about 1.7 million distinct CDR3 sequences; approximately 30% of them appeared once. In total, the top ten clones hold roughly 8.2% of the sample. Sequencing was carried out using blood. These receptors were collected from a woman aged 30 to 39 in good health.

This clonotype was seen a few times. This chain joins TRBV7-2 and TRBJ1-2, with no clear D. The V gene's germline CDR1 is SGHTA and CDR2 FQGNSA. This CDR3 comprises 13 residues. V gave up 5 bases and J gave up 4 bases, with 11 bases separating them. In nucleotides, the CDR3 is TGTACCAGCAGCCCCGACGGAGGCTATGGCTACACCTTC. This sequence encodes CTSSPDGGYGYTF. The full variable domain, in which reference TRBV7-2 and TRBJ1-2 provide the parts outside the CDR3, is GAGVSQSPSNKVTEKGKDVELRCDPISGHTALYWYRQSLGQGLEFLIYFQGNSAPDKSGLPSDRFSAERTGGSVSTLTIQRTQQEDSAVYLCTSSPDGGYGYTFGSGTRLTVV.

The chain links TRBV29-1 to TRBJ1-5; no clear D gene. CDR3 length equals 10 residues. Trimming stripped 4 bases from V and 7 bases from J, with 5 bases between. Germline CDR1 and CDR2: SQVTM and ANQGSEA. The CDR3 is CSVVGQPQHF. CDR3 nucleotide sequence: TGCAGCGTTGTAGGACAGCCCCAGCATTTT.

The chain links TRBV5-1 to TRBJ2-1, with 7 bases lining up with TRBD2. Germline V CDR1 and CDR2: SGHRS, YFSETQ. This CDR3 is 15 amino acids long. Trimming took 4 bases from V and 0 from J; bases not matched to a gene: 4. CDR3 bases: TGCGCCAGCAGCCCCCGGGAGGTCTCCTACAATGAGCAGTTCTTC. Amino acid sequence: CASSPREVSYNEQFF.

This clonotype has more than one count but fewer than ten. The chain couples TRBV18 to TRBJ2-3; D possibly matches TRBD1 or TRBD2 (5 bases each). The V gene's germline CDR1 is KGHSH and CDR2 LQKENI. The V end was cut by 5 bases, the J end by 2 bases, with 20 bases between. This CDR3 has 17 amino acids. The CDR3 spells CASSRTGTGSHTDTQYF. CDR3 sequence (DNA): TGTGCCAGCTCAAGGACCGGGACGGGGAGCCACACAGATACGCAGTATTTT.

Ten or more counts support this clonotype. At one of its ends the junction is not consistent with the germline gene, which may arise from a read error. The chain couples TRBV7-2 to TRBJ2-7; 10 bases align to TRBD2. The CDR3 runs to 13 residues. From germline, CDR1 is SGHTA and CDR2 FQGNSA. For the CDR3, the DNA is TGTGCCAGCGGCTTTATAGCGGGAGGCGAGCAGTACTTC. Its protein is CASGFIAGGEQYF.

The sample holds a few counts of this clonotype. The chain recombines TRBV20-1 with TRBJ2-3; D perhaps matches TRBD2 (5 bases). CDR1 is DFQATT, CDR2 SNEGSKA, per germline (reference sequence). The CDR3 length is 11 residues. Trimming took 6 bases from V and 7 from J, leaving 11 bases between them. Written as DNA, the CDR3 is TGCAGTGCCCGGGAATTGAATACGCAGTATTTT. Protein sequence: CSARELNTQYF.

This rearrangement joins TRBV5-1 to TRBJ1-2; 10 bases match TRBD1. V lost 2 bases, J lost 4 bases, and 8 bases stayed unmatched. Germline V lookup: CDR1 SGHRS, CDR2 YFSETQ. CDR3 length: 16 amino acids. The CDR3 protein is CASSFGRQGALYGYTF. The DNA of the CDR3 is TGCGCCAGCAGCTTTGGGCGACAGGGGGCCCTCTATGGCTACACCTTC.

The rearrangement links TRBV7-9 to TRBJ2-3, with TRBD2 identical over 8 bases. Looked up from germline, CDR1 is SEHNR and CDR2 is FQNEAQ (reference sequence). The CDR3 extends over 16 amino acids. V lost 0 bases, J lost 8 bases, and 10 bases stayed unmatched. CDR3 protein: CASSLAVYGGAGTQYF. DNA for the CDR3: TGTGCCAGCAGCTTAGCCGTGTACGGGGGGGCCGGTACGCAGTATTTT.

The table lists this clonotype with a few counts. The chain uses TRBV7-9 and TRBJ1-5; D call uncertain. Germline CDR1 and CDR2: SEHNR and FQNEAQ (reference sequence). Trimming cost V 5 bases and J 0 bases, with 14 bases left between them. This CDR3 spans 16 amino acids. CDR3 amino acids: CASSPGGVYSNQPQHF. The CDR3 DNA reads as TGTGCCAGCAGCCCGGGTGGGGTTTATAGCAATCAGCCCCAGCATTTT.

This clonotype was found once. Since a much larger clone is just one base distant, this may be a read error. J is TRBJ1-2 and V is TRBV3-1; D unresolved. CDR3 size: 14 residues. CDR1 is LGHDT and CDR2 is YNNKEL in the germline V gene (reference sequence). The CDR3 loop is CVSSQGIRGYGYTF. The CDR3 nucleotides are TGTGTCAGCAGCCAAGGGATCCGCGGCTATGGCTACACCTTC.

J is TRBJ2-3 and V is TRBV11-2; 7 positions agree with TRBD2. The CDR3 totals 15 residues. The germline V gene encodes CDR1 SGHAT and CDR2 FQNNGV. Unmatched junction bases numbered 6, after V lost 4 bases and J lost 2 bases. The CDR3 spells CASSWRGRDTDTQYF. The CDR3 DNA follows: TGTGCCAGCAGCTGGCGGGGGAGAGACACAGATACGCAGTATTTT.

This clonotype was recorded many times. J is TRBJ1-5 and V is TRBV6-5; D gene unclear. In germline, CDR1 is MNHEY, CDR2 SVGAGI. Trimming stripped 11 bases from V and 7 bases from J, with 15 bases between. This CDR3 region has 12 residues. The CDR3 DNA is TGTGCCGGCGGAAGGCCTGGGCAGCCCCAGCATTTT. It codes for CAGGRPGQPQHF.

This clonotype was picked up one time. The chain links TRBV6-1 to TRBJ2-3; weak D call: TRBD1 (6 bases). The length of the CDR3 is 15 residues. V lost 5 bases, J lost 5 bases, and 17 bases lay in between. Germline V gene lookup returns CDR1 MNHNS and CDR2 SASEGT. The DNA for the CDR3 is TGTGCCAGCAGTACAGCCCCGGACAGTAGAGATACGCAGTATTTT. This encodes CASSTAPDSRDTQYF.

The genes are TRBV24-1 and TRBJ2-1; 7 bases line up with TRBD2. The J call may be mistaken, given a closer DNA end match to TRBJ2-7. Per the germline V gene, CDR1 is KGHDR and CDR2 is SFDVKD. The CDR3 runs to 14 residues. CDR3 sequence reads: CATSRSGNYNEQYF. The CDR3, as DNA: TGTGCCACCAGTAGGAGCGGGAACTACAATGAGCAGTACTTC.

Points on this clonotype: The junction and the germline gene differ at one end; a read error may be behind it. The chain employs TRBV10-3 and TRBJ2-3; D could derive from TRBD1 or TRBD2 (5 bases each). The CDR3 runs 15 residues. Germline values: CDR1 ENHRY, CDR2 SYGVKD. Written as DNA, the CDR3 is TGTGCCATCGGTGAGGGGCGGGCATCCACAGATACGCAGTATTTT. This gives the protein CAIGEGRASTDTQYF.

Only a few counts were recorded for this clonotype. The rearrangement uses TRBV2 and TRBJ2-1; D perhaps matches TRBD2 (5 bases). The germline V gene encodes CDR1 SNHLY and CDR2 FYNNEI. V lost 2 bases, J lost 0 bases, and 14 bases lay in between. This CDR3 comprises 17 residues. This chain's CDR3 is CASSERVEEPSYNEQFF. Written as DNA, the CDR3 is TGTGCCAGCAGTGAAAGGGTGGAGGAACCCTCCTACAATGAGCAGTTCTTC.

V gene TRBV18 combines with J gene TRBJ2-1; D ambiguous. The CDR3 has 11 residues. In germline, CDR1 is KGHSH, CDR2 LQKENI. V was trimmed by 7 bases and J by 10 bases, leaving 11 bases between them. CDR3 amino acids: CASFDGGEQFF. In DNA, the CDR3 is TGTGCCAGCTTCGACGGCGGCGAGCAGTTCTTC.

This chain uses TRBV28 with TRBJ2-7; D is possibly TRBD1 or TRBD2 (6 bases each). Trimming pared 5 bases from V and 4 bases from J, leaving 12 bases between. Germline CDR1 reads MDHEN; CDR2 reads SYDVKM. This CDR3 region has 13 residues. CDR3 region: CASSGPGAYEQYF. DNA of the CDR3: TGTGCCAGCAGTGGTCCGGGGGCTTACGAGCAGTACTTC.

The count of this clonotype is one. A junction boundary mismatches the germline segment, possibly from a read error. The V call is TRBV7-6, the J call TRBJ2-5, with D perhaps TRBD2 (6 bases). The last part of the DNA fits TRBJ2-7 better; the J call may be wrong. CDR3 length equals 15 residues. Per the germline V gene, CDR1 is SGHVS and CDR2 is FNYEAQ. DNA for the CDR3: TGTGCCGGCAGCTTAGCGGAAAGGCAAACTTCCGAGCAGTACTTC. It codes for CAGSLAERQTSEQYF.

The genes are TRBV14 and TRBJ2-2; D is possibly TRBD1 or TRBD2 (5 bases each). Trimming stripped 4 bases from V and 5 bases from J, with 14 bases between. The CDR3 loop spans 15 amino acids. Germline V gene sequence: CDR1 SGHDN, CDR2 FVKESK. CDR3 nucleotides: TGTGCCAGCAGCCGGGGGTTCCGAGCAACCGGGGAGCTGTTTTTT. It codes for CASSRGFRATGELFF.

The gene calls are TRBV29-1 and TRBJ1-2; no clear D gene. The germline V gene encodes CDR1 SQVTM and CDR2 ANQGSEA. V lost 6 bases and J 4 bases, leaving 15 bases between the germline ends. This CDR3 spans 13 amino acids. In DNA, the CDR3 is TGCAGCGTGGTACTTGGGGATACCTATGGCTACACCTTC. This sequence encodes CSVVLGDTYGYTF. Using reference TRBV29-1 and TRBJ1-2 for the parts outside the CDR3, the full variable domain is SAVISQKPSRDICQRGTSLTIQCQVDSQVTMMFWYRQQPGQSLTLIATANQGSEATYESGFVIDKFPISRPNLTFSTLTVSNMSPEDSSIYLCSVVLGDTYGYTFGSGTRLTVV.

The chain links TRBV28 to TRBJ2-7, with D tentatively TRBD1 (5 bases). The CDR3 is 13 amino acids. Trimming left V 7 bases short and J 6 bases short, with 16 bases between. The V gene's germline CDR1 is MDHEN and CDR2 SYDVKM. Here the CDR3 reads CASNLKGRGEQYF. The DNA of the CDR3 is TGTGCCAGCAACCTCAAAGGTAGGGGCGAGCAGTACTTC.

This rearrangement joins TRBV6-6 to TRBJ1-5; TRBD1 might be the D (5 bases). This CDR3 has 15 amino acids. Trimming pared 5 bases from V and 2 bases from J, leaving 13 bases between. Germline V gene lookup returns CDR1 MNHNY and CDR2 SVGAGI (reference sequence). CDR3 residues: CASSVQRGGNQPQHF. The CDR3 DNA sequence: TGTGCCAGCAGTGTTCAGAGAGGGGGCAATCAGCCCCAGCATTTT.

This clonotype was counted a few times. The CDR3 reads CASSLVRNSEAFF. DNA for the CDR3: TGTGCCAGCAGTTTAGTGAGGAACAGCGAAGCTTTCTTT. The rearrangement links TRBV12-3 or TRBV12-4 to TRBJ1-1, with D uncertain. CDR3 size: 13 residues. Trimming removed 1 base at V and 8 bases at J, with 11 bases between.

The chain uses TRBV5-1 and TRBJ1-6; TRBD1 matches at 7 bases. Germline loops: CDR1 SGHRS, CDR2 YFSETQ. J was trimmed by 7 bases and V by 9 bases; bases with no gene match: 10. CDR3 size: 14 residues. CDR3 bases: TGCGCCACCCAAACGGGACAGCCGAATTCACCCCTCCACTTT. Translating gives CATQTGQPNSPLHF.

This clonotype was observed many times. This chain connects TRBV6-5 to TRBJ1-5; a possible D gene is TRBD1 (5 bases). V dropped 6 bases and J dropped 7 bases, with 16 bases sitting between them. CDR3 length: 14 amino acids. CDR1 and CDR2 (germline): MNHEY, SVGAGI. In nucleotides, the CDR3 is TGTGCCAGCAGCCGTGAGGCAGGGTGGCAGCCCCAGCATTTT. Translating it yields CASSREAGWQPQHF.

In this sample, this clonotype turned up many times. The rearrangement uses TRBV7-9 and TRBJ2-7; 7 bases are shared with TRBD1. The CDR3 runs to 14 residues. The ends lost 11 bases at V and 4 bases at J; junction bases unmatched: 14. The germline V gene has CDR1 SEHNR and CDR2 FQNEAQ (reference sequence). The CDR3 region is CAFYPGQRRYEQYF. The CDR3 nucleotides are TGTGCCTTCTATCCGGGACAGCGGAGATACGAGCAGTACTTC.